Following are 3 T cell receptor beta chains from one sample sequenced in a study of cytomegalovirus exposure and HLA in healthy donors. With 60 Vbeta and 13 Jbeta primers, the PCR was carried out. Here immunoSEQ multiplex PCR was the method, and the copy in TCRdb shows in-frame clones only, minus some. The sample lists around 130,000 clones, 70% to 85% seen once, with approximately 1.7% in the top ten. The material sequenced was PBMCs. The receptors derive from a boy aged 5-17 years in good health and CMV-seronegative.

V is TRBV18 and J is TRBJ2-5; no clear D. V was cut by 0 bases and J by 4 bases, with 9 bases left in between. The CDR3 is 14 residues long. Germline CDR1 KGHSH, CDR2 LQKENI. The CDR3 loop reads CASSPPFQVETQYF. Here the CDR3 DNA reads TGTGCCAGCTCACCACCGTTCCAGGTAGAGACCCAGTACTTC.

V is TRBV18 and J is TRBJ1-2; 9 bases map to TRBD1. The CDR3 is 12 residues long. Trimming took 10 bases from V and 4 from J; bases not matched to a gene: 4. Germline V gene lookup returns CDR1 KGHSH and CDR2 LQKENI. This CDR3 is CAIEDRGYGYTF. DNA for the CDR3: TGTGCCATCGAGGACAGGGGCTATGGCTACACCTTC.

This clone was counted a few times. The chain employs TRBV5-4 and TRBJ1-3, with D hard to call. Germline V gene lookup returns CDR1 SGHNT and CDR2 YYREEE (reference sequence). V lost 6 bases and J lost 0, with 13 bases in between. CDR3 size: 15 residues. In DNA form, the CDR3 reads TGTGCCAGCAACGTCGGCGGCAGCTCTGGAAACACCATATATTTT. It yields the protein CASNVGGSSGNTIYF.